The 26 T cell receptor beta chains given below trace back to one sample, sequenced in a study of cytomegalovirus exposure and HLA in healthy donors. PCR amplification relied on 60 Vbeta primers (plus 13 Jbeta primers). Assay: immunoSEQ multiplex PCR; the TCRdb copy retains only in-frame clones and omits some. The sample holds 110,000 to 150,000 clones, more than 7.5% seen once. The material sequenced was PBMCs. These receptors all stem from a man aged 50-59 years in good health and CMV-seronegative.

V is TRBV12-5 and J is TRBJ1-5, with D maybe TRBD1 (6 bases). This CDR3 comprises 15 residues. Trimming took off 5 bases at V and 1 base at J, with 12 bases between the two ends. The germline V gene encodes CDR1 LGHNT and CDR2 FRNRAP. CDR3 in DNA: TGTGCTAGTGGTCAAGACAGGCTAAGCAATCAGCCCCAGCATTTT. This codes for CASGQDRLSNQPQHF.

This clone was seen only a few times. The V call is TRBV4-2, the J call TRBJ2-7; D unclear. The germline gives CDR1 LGHNA, CDR2 YNFKEQ. V lost 3 bases, J lost 5 bases, and 5 bases lay in between. The CDR3 totals 11 residues. For the CDR3, the DNA is TGTGCCAGCAGCCAGGGCCACGAGCAGTACTTC. Translating it yields CASSQGHEQYF.

This clone was picked up a small number of times. The chain has TRBV11-2 and TRBJ2-5, with TRBD1 matching 10 bases. Losses at the gene ends were 4 bases for V and 5 bases for J; bases not matched to a gene: 4. The CDR3 consists of 14 residues. Germline CDR1 is SGHAT and CDR2 is FQNNGV. For the CDR3, the DNA is TGTGCCAGCAGCTCCGACAGGGGGCGGGAGACCCAGTACTTC. The encoded protein is CASSSDRGRETQYF.

The chain combines TRBV20-1 with TRBJ1-1; D is undetermined. The V end was cut by 5 bases, the J end by 1 base, with 5 bases between. This CDR3 is built from 11 residues. Germline loops: CDR1 DFQATT, CDR2 SNEGSKA (reference sequence). CDR3 nucleotide sequence: TGCAGTGCTCCATCGAACACTGAAGCTTTCTTT. Protein: CSAPSNTEAFF.

This clone was found a few times. The chain joins TRBV30 to TRBJ2-3; TRBD1 might be the D (6 bases). CDR1 and CDR2 from the germline V gene are GTSNPN and SVGIG (reference sequence). CDR3 length: 15 residues. V was trimmed by 4 bases and J by 4 bases, leaving 18 bases between them. The CDR3 protein is CAWNGGSRSADTQYF. In nucleotides, the CDR3 is TGTGCCTGGAATGGGGGCTCTAGAAGCGCAGATACGCAGTATTTT.

The rearrangement joins TRBV9 to TRBJ1-5; maybe TRBD1 (6 bases). CDR3 length equals 14 residues. Germline CDR1 reads SGDLS; CDR2 reads YYNGEE. Deletions cut 3 bases from V and 6 bases from J, with 13 bases between. CDR3 in DNA: TGTGCCAGCAGCGCCCAGGGGCTCAGTCAGCCCCAGCATTTT. Its translation is CASSAQGLSQPQHF.

J is TRBJ2-2 and V is TRBV25-1; 9 positions agree with TRBD2. V lost 4 bases to trimming and J lost 4 bases; unmatched junction nucleotides: 4. CDR3 size: 15 residues. CDR1 and CDR2 (germline): MGHDK, SYGVNS. CDR3 in DNA: TGTGCCAGCAGTGGGGGACTAGCAGGCACCGGGGAGCTGTTTTTT. Its translation: CASSGGLAGTGELFF.

In this sample, this clone turned up a few times. The CDR3 nucleotides read TGTGCCACCACACAGGGTCTAGATGAAAAACTGTTTTTT. Protein: CATTQGLDEKLFF. The chain joins TRBV2 to TRBJ1-4; the D gene is possibly TRBD1 (6 bases). Looked up from germline, CDR1 is SNHLY and CDR2 is FYNNEI. The CDR3 is made up of 13 amino acids. Trimming left V 10 bases short and J 6 bases short, with 15 bases between.

This clone was detected a few times. V and J are TRBV30 and TRBJ1-2; D uncertain. This CDR3 has 16 residues. Germline loops: CDR1 GTSNPN, CDR2 SVGIG (reference sequence). The V gene lost 2 bases and the J gene lost 8 bases, with 24 bases spanning the gap. CDR3 in DNA: TGTGCCTGGAGTTTCGGCCTGAGTTATAGCGGGCCGGGCTACACCTTC. Protein: CAWSFGLSYSGPGYTF. The whole variable domain, filled in from reference TRBV30 and TRBJ1-2, reads SQTIHQWPATLVQPVGSPLSLECTVEGTSNPNLYWYRQAAGRGLQLLFYSVGIGQISSEVPQNLSASRPQDRQFILSSKKLLLSDSGFYLCAWSFGLSYSGPGYTFGSGTRLTVV.

About this clone itself: Germline and junction disagree at one end, which may indicate a read error. The genes are TRBV23-1 and TRBJ2-3; 8 bases match TRBD1. TRBV23-1 falls under the ORF class, with uncertain function. The CDR3 spans 19 residues. The CDR3 sequence is CASTQGDGRTGRATDTQYF. In DNA form, the CDR3 reads TGCGCCAGCACTCAAGGGGACGGAAGGACAGGGCGGGCCACAGATACGCAGTATTTT.

This clone was observed a few times. The chain's CDR3 is CASSQGGGRTDTQYF. CDR3 bases: TGCGCCAGCAGCCAAGGCGGGGGTAGAACAGATACGCAGTATTTT. V is TRBV4-1 and J is TRBJ2-3; 7 bases fit TRBD2. Trimming took 1 base from V and 3 from J; bases not matched to a gene: 4. The germline CDR1 and CDR2 sequences are MGHRA and YSYEKL. The CDR3 spans 15 residues.

This clone was observed at least ten times. The chain recombines TRBV5-6 with TRBJ2-3, with D tentatively TRBD2 (5 bases). The CDR3 totals 16 residues. Trimming took 2 bases from V and 4 from J, leaving 17 bases between them. CDR1 is SGHDT, CDR2 YYEEEE, per germline. The CDR3 DNA sequence: TGTGCCAGCAGCTTCCGTGACGGGATTTCGGCAGATACGCAGTATTTT. Translated: CASSFRDGISADTQYF.

Only a few counts were recorded for this clone. The CDR3 ends on some other residue instead of the conserved phenylalanine or tryptophan, so this is likely a read error. The chain joins TRBV6-1 to TRBJ2-6; D is uncertain. This CDR3 is built from 14 residues. Germline V gene lookup returns CDR1 MNHNS and CDR2 SASEGT. Trimming cost V 2 bases and J 0 bases, with 2 bases left between them. As DNA, the CDR3 is TGTGCCAGCAGTGAAAGCTCTGGGGCCAACGTCCTGACTGTC. This translates into CASSESSGANVLTV.

The chain joins TRBV2 to TRBJ2-7; 8 bases are a match to TRBD2. V trimming: 3 bases; J trimming: 5 bases; junction bases outside the gene matches: 12. The CDR3 loop spans 16 amino acids. Per the germline V gene, CDR1 is SNHLY and CDR2 is FYNNEI. The CDR3 is CASSDGFSSGSHEQYF. The DNA for the CDR3 is TGTGCCAGCAGTGACGGGTTTTCTAGCGGGTCCCACGAGCAGTACTTC.

This chain uses TRBV29-1 with TRBJ2-1; 11 nucleotides align to TRBD2. The trim removed 7 bases at V and 9 bases at J, leaving 8 bases unmatched. The CDR3 is 13 amino acids. Germline V gives CDR1 SQVTM, CDR2 ANQGSEA. CDR3 nucleotides: TGCAGCGGGGGGGTTAGCGGGAGGGCTGAGCAGTTCTTC. This encodes CSGGVSGRAEQFF.

The table lists this clone with a few counts. The V and J genes are TRBV5-1 and TRBJ1-2, with D unresolved. The CDR3 spans 15 residues. Germline V lookup: CDR1 SGHRS, CDR2 YFSETQ. V lost 0 bases to trimming and J lost 0 bases, with 9 bases between them. CDR3 bases: TGCGCCAGCAGCTTGGACGGCACTACTAACTATGGCTACACCTTC. Translating gives CASSLDGTTNYGYTF.

The table lists this clone with a few counts. The V gene is TRBV29-1, the J gene TRBJ1-1; a possible D gene is TRBD1 (6 bases). The V end lost 7 bases, the J end lost 5 bases, and 17 bases lay between the germline ends. Germline CDR1 SQVTM, CDR2 ANQGSEA. The CDR3 contains 13 residues. The CDR3 sequence is CSGNEGGTTEAFF. The CDR3 coding sequence is TGCAGCGGGAACGAGGGGGGGACAACTGAAGCTTTCTTT.

A few counts support this clone. The V call is TRBV5-1, the J call TRBJ2-3; 9 positions agree with TRBD2. This CDR3 spans 16 amino acids. V trimming: 0 bases; J trimming: 0 bases; junction bases outside the gene matches: 2. Germline CDR1 is SGHRS and CDR2 is YFSETQ. The CDR3 DNA reads TGCGCCAGCAGCTTGGTAACTAGCGGGAGCACAGATACGCAGTATTTT. Translation gives CASSLVTSGSTDTQYF. Combining the CDR3 with reference TRBV5-1 and TRBJ2-3 gives the whole variable domain KAGVTQTPRYLIKTRGQQVTLSCSPISGHRSVSWYQQTPGQGLQFLFEYFSETQRNKGNFPGRFSGRQFSNSRSEMNVSTLELGDSALYLCASSLVTSGSTDTQYFGPGTRLTVL.

This clone has only a few counts. The chain combines TRBV6-4 with TRBJ2-3; tentatively, D is TRBD2 (6 bases). The CDR3 contains 15 residues. V dropped 3 bases and J dropped 1 base, with 11 bases sitting between them. Germline lookup yields CDR1 MRHNA and CDR2 SNTAGT. CDR3 coding DNA: TGTGCCAGCAGTGAACCCAGCGGGCGCACAGATACGCAGTATTTT. Translating it yields CASSEPSGRTDTQYF.

The table lists this clone with a few counts. This chain uses TRBV9 with TRBJ2-7; 8 nucleotides align to TRBD2. The CDR3 is made up of 15 amino acids. Germline CDR1 is SGDLS and CDR2 is YYNGEE. V dropped 0 bases and J dropped 2; count of bases not matched to a gene: 4. The CDR3 loop is CASSVESGSTYEQYF. The CDR3 region has the DNA TGTGCCAGCAGCGTAGAGAGCGGGAGCACCTACGAGCAGTACTTC.

This clone was found a few times. The CDR3 nucleotides are TGTGCCAGTAGTATCCGGAACACTGAAGCTTTCTTT. Encoded protein: CASSIRNTEAFF. V is TRBV19 and J is TRBJ1-1; D unresolved. The CDR3 totals 12 residues. In germline, CDR1 is LNHDA, CDR2 SQIVND (reference sequence). V lost 3 bases and J lost 1, with 3 bases in between.

This chain connects TRBV5-1 to TRBJ2-7, with 7 bases identical to TRBD1. The CDR3 is 13 residues long. The germline CDR1 and CDR2 sequences are SGHRS and YFSETQ. J was trimmed by 6 bases and V by 1 base; bases with no gene match: 4. The CDR3 bases are TGCGCCAGCAGCTTGTACAGGGGTAGCGAGCAGTACTTC. The encoded protein is CASSLYRGSEQYF. The variable domain in full, completed from reference TRBV5-1 and TRBJ2-7, reads KAGVTQTPRYLIKTRGQQVTLSCSPISGHRSVSWYQQTPGQGLQFLFEYFSETQRNKGNFPGRFSGRQFSNSRSEMNVSTLELGDSALYLCASSLYRGSEQYFGPGTRLTVT.

This chain uses TRBV7-9 with TRBJ2-3; D perhaps matches TRBD2 (6 bases). The CDR3 length is 16 residues. Deletions cut 2 bases from V and 2 bases from J, with 14 bases between. The germline V gene has CDR1 SEHNR and CDR2 FQNEAQ (reference sequence). The CDR3 sequence is CASSLRSGVNTDTQYF. The CDR3 coding sequence is TGTGCCAGCAGCTTAAGGTCGGGGGTTAACACAGATACGCAGTATTTT.

V is TRBV6-5 and J is TRBJ2-7; TRBD1 agrees at 8 bases. This CDR3 is built from 15 residues. Germline values: CDR1 MNHEY, CDR2 SVGAGI. V was clipped by 6 bases and J by 5 bases; unmatched bases: 12. DNA for the CDR3: TGTGCCAGCAGCAATGACTACAGGGGGTATAACGAGCAGTACTTC. It is translated as CASSNDYRGYNEQYF.

This clone was observed a handful of times. The chain employs TRBV27 and TRBJ1-2, with 10 bases aligning to TRBD1. The CDR3 loop spans 13 amino acids. CDR1 is MNHEY, CDR2 SMNVEV, per germline (reference sequence). J was trimmed by 2 bases and V by 8 bases; bases with no gene match: 2. CDR3 residues: CASRQGANYGYTF. Here the CDR3 DNA reads TGTGCCAGCCGACAGGGGGCGAACTATGGCTACACCTTC.

This clone showed up just a few times. This sequence joins TRBV19 and TRBJ1-2; D remains unclear. V dropped 6 bases and J dropped 5 bases, with 16 bases sitting between them. Germline-derived CDR1 and CDR2 are LNHDA and SQIVND (reference sequence). This CDR3 region has 14 residues. The CDR3, as DNA: TGTGCCAGTAGGGGCCAGGCCCTTTCTTATGGCTACACCTTC. Protein sequence: CASRGQALSYGYTF.